Below, 10 T cell receptor beta chains from the same sample are listed, as sequenced in a study of blood T cell repertoires in COVID-19. Data came from immunoSEQ multiplex PCR; TCRdb stores just in-frame clones and leaves some out. This sample has about 40,000 clones, with 70% to 90% found just once. Sequenced sample: peripheral blood. The receptor source for this set is a human donor in a cohort sampled during active COVID-19.

This chain links TRBV7-9 with TRBJ1-6; tentative D call: TRBD1 (5 bases). The CDR3 loop spans 14 amino acids. Looked up from germline, CDR1 is SEHNR and CDR2 is FQNEAQ (reference sequence). Trimming took off 1 base at V and 5 bases at J, with 6 bases between the two ends. The CDR3 sequence: CASSLGRDNSPLHF. CDR3 bases: TGTGCCAGCAGCTTAGGCAGGGATAATTCACCCCTCCACTTT.

This chain uses TRBV25-1 with TRBJ2-5; possibly TRBD2 for D (6 bases). Germline CDR1 and CDR2: MGHDK and SYGVNS. The CDR3 length is 14 residues. V lost 4 bases and J 5 bases, leaving 14 bases between the germline ends. The CDR3 sequence is CASSAAGAGETQYF. The CDR3 DNA reads as TGTGCCAGCAGTGCCGCCGGGGCGGGGGAGACCCAGTACTTC.

J is TRBJ1-1 and V is TRBV10-3, with D possibly matching TRBD1 (5 bases). The CDR3 is made up of 15 amino acids. The V and J ends lost 0 bases and 1 base respectively, with 9 bases between them. The germline V gene has CDR1 ENHRY and CDR2 SYGVKD. The CDR3 loop reads CAISESRGRNTEAFF. The CDR3 DNA is TGTGCCATCAGTGAGTCTAGGGGTCGGAACACTGAAGCTTTCTTT.

V usage is TRBV2 and J usage is TRBJ2-7, with TRBD1 as a possible D gene (5 bases). Per germline, CDR1 SNHLY and CDR2 FYNNEI. CDR3 length: 12 amino acids. The V and J ends lost 5 bases and 2 bases respectively, with 7 bases between them. CDR3 in amino acids: CASSTGPYEQYF. CDR3 sequence (DNA): TGTGCCAGCAGTACAGGACCCTACGAGCAGTACTTC.

V and J are TRBV19 and TRBJ1-4; D not certain. CDR1 and CDR2 (germline): LNHDA, SQIVND (reference sequence). The CDR3 is 14 residues long. The V and J ends lost 7 bases and 5 bases respectively, with 14 bases between them. CDR3 bases: TGTGCCAGTAAGCCGTGGGAGGAGAATGAAAAACTGTTTTTT. It translates to CASKPWEENEKLFF.

The chain links TRBV11-2 to TRBJ2-1; D not resolved. CDR3 length: 11 amino acids. Trimming shortened V by 1 base and J by 9 bases, and 4 bases separated the two germline ends. CDR1 and CDR2 from the germline V gene are SGHAT and FQNNGV. The CDR3 region is CASSLGGEQFF. CDR3 nucleotides: TGTGCCAGCAGCTTAGGCGGTGAGCAGTTCTTC.

V gene TRBV5-4 combines with J gene TRBJ1-2, with 7 bases that match TRBD1. Germline V CDR1 and CDR2: SGHNT, YYREEE (reference sequence). Trimming took 6 bases from V and 4 from J; bases not matched to a gene: 6. The CDR3 totals 13 residues. Here the CDR3 reads CASTTGLGYGYTF. The CDR3 bases are TGTGCCAGCACGACAGGGCTCGGCTATGGCTACACCTTC.

J is TRBJ2-5 and V is TRBV5-5; TRBD2 matches 11 bases. CDR1 SGHKS and CDR2 YYEKEE come from the germline V gene (reference sequence). The V segment lost 0 bases and the J segment 3 bases; nucleotides outside the gene matches: 13. CDR3 length equals 19 residues. The CDR3 loop is CASSLVLGLAGLGEETQYF. CDR3 nucleotide sequence: TGTGCCAGCAGCTTGGTGCTAGGACTAGCGGGTTTGGGGGAAGAGACCCAGTACTTC.

This chain joins TRBV27 and TRBJ1-2; weak D call: TRBD1 (6 bases). CDR1 is MNHEY, CDR2 SMNVEV, per germline (reference sequence). This CDR3 is built from 13 residues. V gave up 3 bases and J gave up 8 bases, with 13 bases separating them. DNA of the CDR3: TGTGCCAGCAGTTTGCACAGGGCGGGCGGCTACACCTTC. Protein product: CASSLHRAGGYTF.

J is TRBJ1-1 and V is TRBV5-1; D ambiguous. Germline lookup yields CDR1 SGHRS and CDR2 YFSETQ. This CDR3 region has 16 residues. V lost 0 bases to trimming and J lost 4 bases, with 16 bases between them. CDR3 DNA: TGCGCCAGCAGCTTGGTGGCAGGTGAGTTGGGCACTGAAGCTTTCTTT. It specifies CASSLVAGELGTEAFF.